This T cell receptor (beta chain) was obtained from a study of blood T cell repertoires in COVID-19. Under the authors' procedure: Reference gene primers were amplified, and this amplification served to estimate nucleated cell counts. Data came from immunoSEQ multiplex PCR; TCRdb stores just in-frame clones and leaves some out. V and J calls and clone size follow that table, whereas D and trimming were derived from the DNA. The repertoire holds roughly 78,000 clones, less than 90% seen once, with roughly 13% in the top ten. Trimming took off 6 bases at V and 5 bases at J, with 14 bases between the two ends. CDR1 and CDR2 from the germline V gene are SNHLY and FYNNEI. This CDR3 region has 14 residues. While infection was still active, Seattle patients were enrolled and then followed longitudinally.

The TCR originated in a man aged 50 to 59 with COVID-19, enrolled during active disease. The sample was peripheral blood. The rearrangement uses TRBV2 and TRBJ1-5; no firm D call. The DNA for the CDR3 is TGTGCCAGCAGAGCCGGGAACGGGTATCAGCCCCAGCATTTT. Translated: CASRAGNGYQPQHF.